This T cell receptor (beta chain) was captured in a study of T cells in Graves' hyperthyroidism and ophthalmopathy. Findings of the study overall: Most clonotypes expanded in thyroid above 0.001 were likewise present in blood.

Exclusion of a patient resulted from uncontrolled infection, other autoimmune disease, pregnancy or lactation. Each diagnosis drew on symptoms, thyroxine, TRAb, thyroid ultrasound and orbital computed tomography findings. This CDR3 is built from 18 residues. Trimming removed 6 bases from V and 0 bases from J, with 23 bases in between. Germline V gene lookup returns CDR1 MNHEY and CDR2 SVGEGT. This clonotype was counted ten times or more. Its antigen is unidentified. TCR beta CDR3 sequences were amplified from RNA transcripts. Carried out on the TCR CDR3, a first-round RT-PCR used the HTBI primer set. TCRdb re-derived calls from the multiplex PCR reads in MiXCR, one entry per CDR3 protein. In the table there are around 580,000 distinct CDR3 sequences, 16% of which are singletons.

This TCR was sampled from a woman under 30 with Graves' hyperthyroidism. The chain is built from TRBV6-2 or TRBV6-3 and TRBJ1-1; TRBD1 might be the D (6 bases). What was sequenced was blood. Here the CDR3 reads CASRPTPPGTSMNTEAFF. CDR3 DNA: TGTGCCAGCAGGCCAACTCCCCCCGGGACAAGTATGAACACTGAAGCTTTCTTT.